This is a list of T cell receptor beta chains from one sample in a study of CD8 T cells in ankylosing spondylitis. MiXCR, run by TCRdb on the 5' RACE reads, gives a single entry per CDR3 protein. The sample has hundreds of thousands of distinct CDR3 sequences; roughly 18% are singletons. Sequenced: blood, either unsorted or a sorted T cell fraction (not recorded which). Receptors were obtained from a male donor with ankylosing spondylitis. Each CDR3 is given with its conserved first and last residue. A D gene is named only where the DNA matches it firmly. A clone size is listed for some rows: how often the clone was seen (once, few, many), or a class if it is expanded.

j_call clone_size d_call v_call cdr3_nt cdr3_aa
TRBJ1-1 . . TRBV5-1 TGCGCCAGCAGCTTGGTTGGCTCTGATACAGCTTTCTTT CASSLVGSDTAFF
TRBJ2-5 many . TRBV2 TGTGCCAGCAGTATTCAAGAGACCCAGTACTTC CASSIQETQYF
TRBJ2-2 . . TRBV9 TGTGCCAGCAGCGTAGCTGGCAGCCTTCGGGACACCGGGGAGCTGTTTTTT CASSVAGSLRDTGELFF
TRBJ2-7 . . TRBV25-1 TGTGCCAGCAGTCCAACTAGCCCCTACGAGCAGTACTTC CASSPTSPYEQYF
TRBJ1-1 few . TRBV6-5 TGTGCCAGCAGCGGGGGCACTGAAGCTTTCTTT CASSGGTEAFF
TRBJ2-1 few TRBD2 TRBV2 TGTGCCAGCAGTGACCAGACTAGCGGGTCCTACAATGAGCAGTTCTTC CASSDQTSGSYNEQFF
TRBJ2-2 few . TRBV5-1 TGCGCCAGCAGCTTGAAGGGGACGAACACCGGGGAGCTGTTTTTT CASSLKGTNTGELFF
TRBJ2-1 . . TRBV6-1 TGTGCCAGCGCTGAGAAGGGTGGCTACAATGAGCATTTCTTC CASAEKGGYNEHFF
TRBJ1-3 few TRBD1 TRBV6-1 TGTGCCAGCGGACAGGGGTTCACGAACACCATATATTTT CASGQGFTNTIYF
TRBJ2-6 . . TRBV11-3 TGTGCTCTGGACTCTGGGGCCAACGTCCTGACTTTC CALDSGANVLTF
TRBJ2-1 few TRBD1 TRBV24-1 TGTGCCACCAGTGATCCCTCGGGACAGGGGGGTTCTTACAATGAGCAGTTCTTC CATSDPSGQGGSYNEQFF
TRBJ1-5 few . TRBV2 TGTGCCAGCAGTGAAGGGGGTTTTAGCAATCAGCCCCAGCATTTT CASSEGGFSNQPQHF
TRBJ1-1 . . TRBV28 TGTGCCAGCAGTTTAACGGGGTTAGGCGGATATAGAGCTTTCTTT CASSLTGLGGYRAFF
TRBJ2-7 few . TRBV28 TGTGCCAGCAGCCCCGTTCTCGTCGGGCCCTACGAGCAGTACTTC CASSPVLVGPYEQYF
TRBJ2-5 few . TRBV12-3/TRBV12-4 . CASSFGPGVVQETQYF
TRBJ1-1 . . TRBV19 TGTGCCAGTAGGCACAGCGGCAGGAATACGAACACTGAAGCTTTCTTT CASRHSGRNTNTEAFF
TRBJ1-2 . . TRBV4-1 TGCGCCAGCAGCCAAGATCAAGGACTAGGGGGCTACACCTTC CASSQDQGLGGYTF
TRBJ2-7 . . TRBV3-1 TGTGCCAGCAGCCAAGTTCCGCGCTCCGAGCAGTACTTC CASSQVPRSEQYF
TRBJ1-1 . . TRBV7-9 TGTGCCAGCAGCTTAGAAGCCAGGGCTATGAACACTGAAGCTTTCTTT CASSLEARAMNTEAFF
TRBJ2-7 . TRBD1 TRBV6-2/TRBV6-3 TGTGCCAGCCAACCCGGGACAGGGAACTACGAGCAGTACTTC CASQPGTGNYEQYF
TRBJ2-3 few TRBD2 TRBV28 TGTGCCAGCAGTCCCAGGCGGGAGAGGACAGATACGCAGTATTTT CASSPRRERTDTQYF
TRBJ2-1 few TRBD2 TRBV3-1 TGTGCCAGCAGCCCCCGGTGGGGAGCGGGGGTCACGGGTGAGCAGTTCTTC CASSPRWGAGVTGEQFF
TRBJ1-6 . . TRBV11-2 TGTGCCAGCAGCTTGACCGGGGGTAGCTCCTATAATTCACCCCTCCACTTT CASSLTGGSSYNSPLHF
TRBJ1-1 . . TRBV2 TGTGCCAGCAACCTGGACCCCGGGGCCGTGAACACTGAAGCTTTCTTT CASNLDPGAVNTEAFF
TRBJ1-6 . . TRBV30 TGTGCCTGGACCCGGGACAATAGTTCACCCCTCCACTTT CAWTRDNSSPLHF
TRBJ1-5 few TRBD1 TRBV20-1 TGCAGTGCTGCAGGGGGCAGTTCGACGCTCAATCAGCCCCAGCATTTT CSAAGGSSTLNQPQHF
TRBJ2-1 many . TRBV7-9 TGTGCCAGCAGCTTAGCGAGAGAGCAGTTCTTC CASSLAREQFF
TRBJ2-5 . TRBD2 TRBV7-9 TGTGCCAGCAGCTCTAGCGGGGGGATCCAAGAGACCCAGTACTTC CASSSSGGIQETQYF
TRBJ2-5 few . TRBV20-1 TGCAGTGCTAGATCTCTAGGGGGGGCGCGGCAAGAGACCCAGTACTTC CSARSLGGARQETQYF